This is a list of T cell receptor beta chains from one sample in a study of T cell repertoires in cytomegalovirus infection. Each CDR3 protein gets one entry after TCRdb re-called the reads with MiXCR. The sample carries hundreds of thousands of distinct CDR3 sequences, more than 20% recorded once. Sequenced input: CD8+ T cells from PBMCs. These TCRs come from a human donor in good health (CMV status not recorded). Some clones in this sample may be carry-over from other donors' samples. Both conserved end residues are part of each CDR3. D genes are given only for firm matches. Clone size is given for some rows only: seen once, a few or many times, or a class if the clone is expanded.

d_gene: .
abundance: .
v_gene: TRBV7-9
len: 13
j_gene: TRBJ2-3
CDR3nt: TGTGCCAGCAGCTTAGCGTATCTAGGTACGCAGTATTTT
CDR3aa: CASSLAYLGTQYF

d_gene: TRBD1
abundance: few
v_gene: TRBV20-1
len: 14
j_gene: TRBJ2-1
CDR3nt: TGCAGTGCTAGGACACAGGGGGTCGGCAATGAGCAGTTCTTC
CDR3aa: CSARTQGVGNEQFF

d_gene: .
abundance: .
v_gene: TRBV20-1
len: 13
j_gene: TRBJ1-2
CDR3nt: TGCAGTGCTAGAACTAGGACCCCCGACGGCTACACCTTC
CDR3aa: CSARTRTPDGYTF

d_gene: TRBD2
abundance: few
v_gene: TRBV27
len: 14
j_gene: TRBJ2-3
CDR3nt: TGTGCCAGCAGTTCGACTAGCCGCGTGGATACGCAGTATTTT
CDR3aa: CASSSTSRVDTQYF

d_gene: TRBD2
abundance: .
v_gene: TRBV5-6
len: 16
j_gene: TRBJ2-7
CDR3nt: TGTGCCAGCAGCTCTAGACTAGCGGGGCCTACCTACGAGCAGTACTTC
CDR3aa: CASSSRLAGPTYEQYF

d_gene: TRBD2
abundance: few
v_gene: TRBV7-9
len: 16
j_gene: TRBJ2-3
CDR3nt: TGTGCCAGCAGCCCCACTGTGGGGGGGTTTGCCGATACGCAGTATTTT
CDR3aa: CASSPTVGGFADTQYF

d_gene: .
abundance: many
v_gene: TRBV6-5
len: 14
j_gene: TRBJ2-1
CDR3nt: TGTGCCAGCAGAAAGGGGGGGGGCCCGAATGAGCAGTTCTTC
CDR3aa: CASRKGGGPNEQFF

d_gene: .
abundance: few
v_gene: TRBV29-1
len: 13
j_gene: TRBJ1-1
CDR3nt: TGCAGCGTCGCCGGAGGTAGGAACACTGAAGCTTTCTTT
CDR3aa: CSVAGGRNTEAFF

d_gene: .
abundance: many
v_gene: TRBV7-9
len: 14
j_gene: TRBJ1-2
CDR3nt: TGTGCCAGCAGCGTTGGGGCAGCTAACTATGGCTACACCTTC
CDR3aa: CASSVGAANYGYTF

d_gene: .
abundance: few
v_gene: TRBV6-1
len: 14
j_gene: TRBJ1-1
CDR3nt: TGTGCCAGCAATCCCACACAGGGAAACACTGAAGCTTTCTTT
CDR3aa: CASNPTQGNTEAFF

d_gene: .
abundance: many
v_gene: TRBV24-1
len: 16
j_gene: TRBJ2-1
CDR3nt: TGTGCCACCAGTGACTTACAGGGCTCGGCGTACAATGAGCAGTTCTTC
CDR3aa: CATSDLQGSAYNEQFF

d_gene: .
abundance: few
v_gene: TRBV7-9
len: 14
j_gene: TRBJ1-5
CDR3nt: TGTGCCACCGGGACGGGGAGTAGCAATCAGCCCCAGCATTTT
CDR3aa: CATGTGSSNQPQHF

d_gene: .
abundance: .
v_gene: TRBV29-1
len: 13
j_gene: TRBJ1-2
CDR3nt: TGCAGCGTTCCCGAACCAGGATCGGGAGGCTACACCTTC
CDR3aa: CSVPEPGSGGYTF

d_gene: TRBD1
abundance: .
v_gene: TRBV20-1
len: 15
j_gene: TRBJ1-4
CDR3nt: TGCAGTGCTAGACTACGACAGGGGCAAAATGAAAAACTGTTTTTT
CDR3aa: CSARLRQGQNEKLFF

d_gene: TRBD1
abundance: few
v_gene: TRBV15
len: 14
j_gene: TRBJ2-5
CDR3nt: TGTGCCACCAGCGGCGACAGGGCCCAAGAGACCCAGTACTTC
CDR3aa: CATSGDRAQETQYF

d_gene: .
abundance: few
v_gene: TRBV2
len: 16
j_gene: TRBJ1-5
CDR3nt: TGTGCCAGCAGTGATCCGGGAGGGCAGGACAATCAGCCCCAGCATTTT
CDR3aa: CASSDPGGQDNQPQHF

d_gene: .
abundance: .
v_gene: TRBV6-6
len: 13
j_gene: TRBJ1-2
CDR3nt: TGTGCCAGCAGTTACGGGGGGGGGAATGGCTACACCTTC
CDR3aa: CASSYGGGNGYTF

d_gene: .
abundance: .
v_gene: TRBV6-8
len: 15
j_gene: TRBJ2-1
CDR3nt: TGTGCCAGCAGTTATCTAGACTCGGATTACAATGAGCAGTTCTTC
CDR3aa: CASSYLDSDYNEQFF

d_gene: .
abundance: many
v_gene: TRBV4-3
len: 14
j_gene: TRBJ2-1
CDR3nt: TGCGCCAGCAGCCAAGAGCAGGGGAACAATGAGCAGTTCTTC
CDR3aa: CASSQEQGNNEQFF

d_gene: .
abundance: .
v_gene: TRBV6-2/TRBV6-3
len: 14
j_gene: TRBJ2-2
CDR3nt: TGTGCCAGCAGTACCGTGCGGTTCACCGGGGAGCTGTTTTTT
CDR3aa: CASSTVRFTGELFF

d_gene: .
abundance: .
v_gene: TRBV5-6
len: 14
j_gene: TRBJ2-3
CDR3nt: TGTGCCAGCAGGGGGGACTTCGCGGGCGATACGCAGTATTTT
CDR3aa: CASRGDFAGDTQYF

d_gene: .
abundance: few
v_gene: TRBV9
len: 17
j_gene: TRBJ1-1
CDR3nt: TGTGCCAGCAGCGTAGCTACGACGGTAGGGACGAACACTGAAGCTTTCTTT
CDR3aa: CASSVATTVGTNTEAFF

d_gene: .
abundance: .
v_gene: TRBV12-3/TRBV12-4
len: 14
j_gene: TRBJ2-2
CDR3nt: TGTGCCAGCACTCCAGGCCCGAACACCGGGGAGCTGTTTTTT
CDR3aa: CASTPGPNTGELFF

d_gene: .
abundance: many
v_gene: TRBV7-9
len: 13
j_gene: TRBJ1-1
CDR3nt: TGTGCCAGCAGCGTCGGAGGGGCAACTGAAGCTTTCTTT
CDR3aa: CASSVGGATEAFF

d_gene: .
abundance: few
v_gene: TRBV5-5
len: 16
j_gene: TRBJ2-3
CDR3nt: TGTGCCAGCAGCTTGGAGGGGAACACCTACACAGATACGCAGTATTTT
CDR3aa: CASSLEGNTYTDTQYF

d_gene: .
abundance: .
v_gene: TRBV7-6
len: 13
j_gene: TRBJ1-1
CDR3nt: TGTGCCAGCAGACCCCCGACGGGTGGTGAAGCTTTCTTT
CDR3aa: CASRPPTGGEAFF

d_gene: .
abundance: few
v_gene: TRBV27
len: 14
j_gene: TRBJ1-1
CDR3nt: TGTGCCAGCAGTTTCCTCGGGGGCGGGACGGAAGCTTTCTTT
CDR3aa: CASSFLGGGTEAFF

d_gene: .
abundance: many
v_gene: TRBV4-1
len: 12
j_gene: TRBJ2-3
CDR3nt: TGCGCCAGCAGCCAACGGACAGATACGCAGTATTTT
CDR3aa: CASSQRTDTQYF

d_gene: .
abundance: many
v_gene: TRBV11-2
len: 15
j_gene: TRBJ2-1
CDR3nt: TGTGCCAGCAGCCCGGAGGGACAGCCCGGCAATGAGCAGTTCTTC
CDR3aa: CASSPEGQPGNEQFF

d_gene: .
abundance: .
v_gene: TRBV2
len: 14
j_gene: TRBJ1-2
CDR3nt: TGTGCCAGCAGTGAGATGGGGGCTTTGTATGGCTACACCTTC
CDR3aa: CASSEMGALYGYTF

d_gene: .
abundance: few
v_gene: TRBV25-1
len: 14
j_gene: TRBJ2-5
CDR3nt: TGTGCCAGCAGTCATGGGAGGTACCAAGAGACCCAGTACTTC
CDR3aa: CASSHGRYQETQYF

d_gene: TRBD1
abundance: many
v_gene: TRBV28
len: 15
j_gene: TRBJ1-2
CDR3nt: TGTGCCACAAAACAGGGGCGATTCTCTAACTATGGCTACACCTTC
CDR3aa: CATKQGRFSNYGYTF

d_gene: .
abundance: .
v_gene: TRBV29-1
len: 10
j_gene: TRBJ1-2
CDR3nt: TGCAGCGTTGATGGGGGGGACTACACCTTC
CDR3aa: CSVDGGDYTF

d_gene: .
abundance: .
v_gene: TRBV6-2/TRBV6-3
len: 18
j_gene: TRBJ2-6
CDR3nt: TGTGCCAGCGGCAATCGGGGGTCGTCCTACTCTGGGGCCAACGTCCTGACTTTC
CDR3aa: CASGNRGSSYSGANVLTF

d_gene: .
abundance: .
v_gene: TRBV27
len: 14
j_gene: TRBJ2-1
CDR3nt: TGTGCCAGCAGTTTAGGCAGCTTCTACAATGAGCAGTTCTTC
CDR3aa: CASSLGSFYNEQFF

d_gene: TRBD2
abundance: many
v_gene: TRBV12-3/TRBV12-4
len: 14
j_gene: TRBJ2-1
CDR3nt: TGTGCCAGCAGTTTCAAGCGGGGGTACAATGAGCAGTTCTTC
CDR3aa: CASSFKRGYNEQFF

d_gene: .
abundance: .
v_gene: TRBV29-1
len: 12
j_gene: TRBJ2-2
CDR3nt: TGCAGCTTTTATTGGATCTCCGGGGAGCTGTTTTTT
CDR3aa: CSFYWISGELFF

d_gene: TRBD2
abundance: few
v_gene: TRBV14
len: 12
j_gene: TRBJ2-1
CDR3nt: TGTGCCAGCAGCCATGGACTAGTTGAGCAGTTCTTC
CDR3aa: CASSHGLVEQFF

d_gene: TRBD1
abundance: .
v_gene: TRBV24-1
len: 17
j_gene: TRBJ2-2
CDR3nt: TGTGCCACCAGTGCCTCGACAGGGGAAAAAAACACCGGGGAGCTGTTTTTT
CDR3aa: CATSASTGEKNTGELFF

d_gene: .
abundance: once
v_gene: TRBV12-3/TRBV12-4
len: 14
j_gene: TRBJ1-1
CDR3nt: TGTGCCGGCACTTCCTGGGGAGTGAACACTGAAGCTTTCTTT
CDR3aa: CAGTSWGVNTEAFF

d_gene: .
abundance: .
v_gene: TRBV28
len: 15
j_gene: TRBJ1-1
CDR3nt: TGTGCCAGCAGTTTAGCTTGGAGTCCGAACACTGAAGCTTTCTTT
CDR3aa: CASSLAWSPNTEAFF